The clone carrying this TCR beta chain was detected a few times. Its antigen is not known. Each CDR3 protein gets one entry after TCRdb re-called the reads with MiXCR. The table records hundreds of thousands of distinct CDR3 sequences, roughly 15% of them present only once. Per the germline V gene, CDR1 is LGHNA and CDR2 is YNFKEQ. CDR3 length: 16 amino acids. With 1 base clipped from V and 0 bases from J, the junction kept 5 bases outside the gene matches. The data were obtained in a study of T cell repertoires in cytomegalovirus infection. Study conclusions and caveats: In two of eight donors, the top clonotype was HLA-C-restricted CMV-specific.

This sequence joins TRBV4-2 and TRBJ2-5; TRBD2 agrees at 7 bases. Sequencing used PBMCs. The TCR originated in a human donor in good health (CMV status not recorded). Some clones in this sample may be carry-over from other donors' samples. The CDR3 nucleotides are TGTGCCAGCAGCCAAGGGGCCCTAGCGGACCAAGAGACCCAGTACTTC. Amino acid sequence: CASSQGALADQETQYF.